These T cell receptor beta chains were read from a single sample in a study of lymphopenia after photon versus proton radiotherapy. The method was immunoSEQ multiplex PCR; TCRdb's version includes in-frame clones alone and lacks a portion of them. The data contain about 60,000 clones, about 81% of them singletons. The sample in question was peripheral blood, obtained from a patient treated with proton-based radiotherapy. The origin of the receptors is a man aged 60 to 69 with pancreatic cancer. Each CDR3 is given with its conserved first and last residue. The D gene is left open where the match is weak.

D gene | J gene | CDR3 length | V gene | CDR3 protein | CDR3 DNA
NA | TRBJ1-5 | 16 | TRBV7-2 | CASSLFPPQGLGPQHF | TGTGCCAGCAGCTTATTCCCCCCACAGGGCTTGGGGCCCCAGCATTTT
TRBD2 | TRBJ2-5 | 16 | TRBV28 | CASSKRTSGPQETQYF | TGTGCCAGCAGCAAACGGACTAGCGGCCCTCAAGAGACCCAGTACTTC
NA | TRBJ1-1 | 14 | TRBV5-1 | CASSLDGMNTEAFF | TGCGCCAGCAGCTTAGACGGCATGAACACTGAAGCTTTCTTT
NA | TRBJ2-1 | 14 | TRBV7-2 | CASSFRGAYNEQFF | TGTGCCAGCAGCTTTCGGGGGGCTTACAATGAGCAGTTCTTC
NA | TRBJ2-2 | 14 | TRBV6-1 | CASTRGTNTGELFF | TGTGCCAGCACTAGAGGGACTAACACCGGGGAGCTGTTTTTT
TRBD1 | TRBJ2-3 | 17 | TRBV19 | CASSIDSAGQGVDTQYF | TGTGCCAGTAGTATAGATTCCGCGGGACAGGGTGTGGATACGCAGTATTTT
TRBD2 | TRBJ2-1 | 17 | TRBV14 | CASSHRAGGFSYNEQFF | TGTGCCAGCAGCCACCGAGCGGGAGGTTTCTCCTACAATGAGCAGTTCTTC
TRBD2 | TRBJ2-1 | 13 | TRBV2 | CASSRTSFYEQFF | TGTGCCAGCAGTCGGACTAGTTTCTATGAGCAGTTCTTC
NA | TRBJ2-7 | 16 | TRBV7-2 | CASSLVGSGSSYEQYF | TGTGCCAGCAGCTTAGTTGGTAGCGGAAGCTCCTACGAGCAGTACTTC
TRBD1 | TRBJ2-7 | 15 | TRBV7-9 | CASRDSGTGIDEQYF | TGTGCCAGCAGGGACTCCGGGACAGGGATCGACGAGCAGTACTTC